What follows is one T cell receptor (beta chain) and its context. The CDR3 is 12 residues long. The V gene's germline CDR1 is SQVTM and CDR2 ANQGSEA. This sample stems from a study of T cells expressing NK-cell markers. Reprocessing the 5' RACE reads, TCRdb reports a single entry for every CDR3 protein and omits DNA. The sample totals around 260,000 distinct CDR3 sequences; its top ten clones hold 4.2%. This chain uses TRBV29-1 with TRBJ2-5; the TRBD2 assignment by TCRdb is unverifiable without DNA. The source material was blood T cells: a sorted CD56 or NKG2C T cell subset, CD4+ or CD8+ T cells, or bulk PBMC T cells (not recorded which). The origin of this receptor is a woman between 18 and 70 years old in good health. The CDR3 reads CSVGELGETQYF. The full variable domain, with the rest looked up from reference TRBV29-1 and TRBJ2-5, is SAVISQKPSRDICQRGTSLTIQCQVDSQVTMMFWYRQQPGQSLTLIATANQGSEATYESGFVIDKFPISRPNLTFSTLTVSNMSPEDSSIYLCSVGELGETQYFGPGTRLLVL.